This TCR beta chain was documented in a study of STAT5B mutations in CD4+ large granular lymphocyte leukemia. The assay was immunoSEQ multiplex PCR, and TCRdb's table has in-frame clones only and misses some. There are about 35,000 clones in the sample; 68% occur only once, and roughly 1.8% lies in the top ten. Germline V lookup: CDR1 SNHLY, CDR2 FYNNEI. The CDR3 sequence is 13 residues long. Trimming took off 7 bases at V and 4 bases at J, with 10 bases between the two ends. The receptor was isolated from a human donor in good health. V is TRBV2 and J is TRBJ2-2; D perhaps matches TRBD1 (5 bases). The sample comprised CD4+ T cells from blood buffy coats. CDR3 DNA: TGTGCCAGCACAGGGCTCCGCACCGGGGAGCTGTTTTTT. It specifies CASTGLRTGELFF.